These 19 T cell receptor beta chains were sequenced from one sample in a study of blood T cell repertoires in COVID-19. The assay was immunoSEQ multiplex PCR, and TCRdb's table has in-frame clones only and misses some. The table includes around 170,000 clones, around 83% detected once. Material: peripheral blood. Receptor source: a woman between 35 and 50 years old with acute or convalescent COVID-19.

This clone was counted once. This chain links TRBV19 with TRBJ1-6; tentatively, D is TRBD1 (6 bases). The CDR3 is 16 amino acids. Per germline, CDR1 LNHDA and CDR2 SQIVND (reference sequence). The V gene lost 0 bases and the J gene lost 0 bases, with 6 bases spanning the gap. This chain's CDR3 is CASSIEGASYNSPLHF. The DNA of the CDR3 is TGTGCCAGTAGTATAGAGGGGGCCTCCTATAATTCACCCCTCCACTTT.

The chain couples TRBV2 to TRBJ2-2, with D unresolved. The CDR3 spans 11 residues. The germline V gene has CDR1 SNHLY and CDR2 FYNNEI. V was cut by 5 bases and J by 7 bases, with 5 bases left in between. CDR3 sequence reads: CASSPHGELFF. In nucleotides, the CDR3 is TGTGCCAGCAGTCCCCACGGGGAGCTGTTTTTT.

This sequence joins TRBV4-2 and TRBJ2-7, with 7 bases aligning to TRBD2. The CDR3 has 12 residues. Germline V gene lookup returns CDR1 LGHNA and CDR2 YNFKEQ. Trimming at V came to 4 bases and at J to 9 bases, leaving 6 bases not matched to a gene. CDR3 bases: TGTGCCAGCAGCCGCTCCCGGGAGGCGCAGTACTTC. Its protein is CASSRSREAQYF.

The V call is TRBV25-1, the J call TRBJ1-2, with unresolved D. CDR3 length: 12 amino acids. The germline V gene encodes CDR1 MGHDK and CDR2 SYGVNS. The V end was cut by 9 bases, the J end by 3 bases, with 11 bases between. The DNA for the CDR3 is TGTGCCAGTAGAGGTTTGGACTATGGCTACACCTTC. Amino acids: CASRGLDYGYTF.

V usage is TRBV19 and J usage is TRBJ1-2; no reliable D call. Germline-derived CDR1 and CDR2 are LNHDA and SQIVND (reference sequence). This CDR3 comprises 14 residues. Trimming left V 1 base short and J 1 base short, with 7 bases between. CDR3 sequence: CASSIGHSNYGYTF. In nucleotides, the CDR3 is TGTGCCAGTAGTATAGGGCACAGTAACTATGGCTACACCTTC.

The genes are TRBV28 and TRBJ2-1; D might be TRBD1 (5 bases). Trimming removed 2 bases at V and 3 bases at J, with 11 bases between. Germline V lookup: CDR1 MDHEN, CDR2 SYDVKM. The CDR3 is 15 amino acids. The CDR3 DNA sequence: TGTGCCAGCAGTTTAACAGGTTCCTACTACAATGAGCAGTTCTTC. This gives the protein CASSLTGSYYNEQFF.

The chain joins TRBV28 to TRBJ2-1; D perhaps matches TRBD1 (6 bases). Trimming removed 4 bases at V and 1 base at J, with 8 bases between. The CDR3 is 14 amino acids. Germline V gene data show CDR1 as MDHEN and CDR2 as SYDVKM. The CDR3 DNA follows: TGTGCCAGCAGTTATCAGGGGTCCTACAATGAGCAGTTCTTC. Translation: CASSYQGSYNEQFF.

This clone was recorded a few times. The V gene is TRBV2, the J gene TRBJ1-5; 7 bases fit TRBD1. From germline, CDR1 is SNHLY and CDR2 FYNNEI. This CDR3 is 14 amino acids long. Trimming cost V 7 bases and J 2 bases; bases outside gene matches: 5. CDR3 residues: CASIRDRGNQPQHF. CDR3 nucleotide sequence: TGTGCCAGCATACGCGACAGGGGCAATCAGCCCCAGCATTTT.

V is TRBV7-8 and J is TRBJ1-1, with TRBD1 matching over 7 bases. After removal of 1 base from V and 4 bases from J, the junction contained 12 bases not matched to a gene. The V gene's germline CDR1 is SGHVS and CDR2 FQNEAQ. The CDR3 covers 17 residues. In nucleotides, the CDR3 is TGTGCCAGCAGCTTAGTGGCAGGGGGTGTCGGGGGCACTGAAGCTTTCTTT. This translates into CASSLVAGGVGGTEAFF.

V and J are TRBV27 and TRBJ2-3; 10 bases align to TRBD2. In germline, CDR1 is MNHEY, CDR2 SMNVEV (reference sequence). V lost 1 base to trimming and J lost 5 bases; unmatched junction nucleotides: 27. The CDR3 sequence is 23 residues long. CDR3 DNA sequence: TGTGCCAGCAGTTTATTTGCCGCTTCGCAGGGAACTAGCGGGGTAGATGGATTAGATACGCAGTATTTT. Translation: CASSLFAASQGTSGVDGLDTQYF.

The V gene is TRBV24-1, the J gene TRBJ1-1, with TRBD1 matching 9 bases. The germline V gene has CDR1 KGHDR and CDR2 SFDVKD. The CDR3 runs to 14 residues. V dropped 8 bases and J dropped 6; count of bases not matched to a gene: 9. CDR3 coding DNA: TGTGCCACCAAGTCGGGACAGGGTGGATCTGAAGCTTTCTTT. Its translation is CATKSGQGGSEAFF.

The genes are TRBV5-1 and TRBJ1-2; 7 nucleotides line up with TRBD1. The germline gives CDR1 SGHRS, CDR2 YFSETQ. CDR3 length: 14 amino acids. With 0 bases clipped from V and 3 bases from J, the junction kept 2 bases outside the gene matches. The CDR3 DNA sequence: TGCGCCAGCAGCTTGGGGCAGGGGGACTATGGCTACACCTTC. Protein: CASSLGQGDYGYTF.

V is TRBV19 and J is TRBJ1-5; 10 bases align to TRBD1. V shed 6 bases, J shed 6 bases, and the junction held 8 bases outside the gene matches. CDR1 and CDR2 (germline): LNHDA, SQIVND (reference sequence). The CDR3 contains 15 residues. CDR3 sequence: CASSRQGASGQPQHF. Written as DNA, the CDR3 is TGTGCCAGTAGCCGACAGGGGGCGTCAGGTCAGCCCCAGCATTTT. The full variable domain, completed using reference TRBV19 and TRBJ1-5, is DGGITQSPKYLFRKEGQNVTLSCEQNLNHDAMYWYRQDPGQGLRLIYYSQIVNDFQKGDIAEGYSVSREKKESFPLTVTSAQKNPTAFYLCASSRQGASGQPQHFGDGTRLSIL.

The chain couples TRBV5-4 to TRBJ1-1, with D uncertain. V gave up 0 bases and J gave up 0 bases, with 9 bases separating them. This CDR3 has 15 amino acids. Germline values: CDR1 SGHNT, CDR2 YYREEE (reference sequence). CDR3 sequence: CASSLAPSMNTEAFF. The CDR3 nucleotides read TGTGCCAGCAGCTTGGCGCCAAGCATGAACACTGAAGCTTTCTTT.

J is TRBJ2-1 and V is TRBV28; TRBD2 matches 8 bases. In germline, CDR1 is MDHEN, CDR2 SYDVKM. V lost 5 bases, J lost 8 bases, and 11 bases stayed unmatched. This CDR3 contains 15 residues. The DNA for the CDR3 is TGTGCCAGCAGTACAACCGGGAGGGCCAGCGATGAGCAGTTCTTC. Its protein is CASSTTGRASDEQFF.

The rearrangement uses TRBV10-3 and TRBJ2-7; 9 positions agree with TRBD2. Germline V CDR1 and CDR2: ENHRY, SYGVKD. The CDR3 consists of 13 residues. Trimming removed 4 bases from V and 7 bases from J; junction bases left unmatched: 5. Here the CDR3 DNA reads TGTGCCATCAGTGTAGCGGGAGTACGTGAGCAGTACTTC. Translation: CAISVAGVREQYF.

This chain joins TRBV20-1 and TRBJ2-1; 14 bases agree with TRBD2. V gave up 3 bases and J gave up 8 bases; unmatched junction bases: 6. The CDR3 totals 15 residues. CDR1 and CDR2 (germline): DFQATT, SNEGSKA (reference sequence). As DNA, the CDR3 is TGCAGTGCTAGTGATGGGACTAGCGGGAGTTATGAGCAGTTCTTC. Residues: CSASDGTSGSYEQFF.

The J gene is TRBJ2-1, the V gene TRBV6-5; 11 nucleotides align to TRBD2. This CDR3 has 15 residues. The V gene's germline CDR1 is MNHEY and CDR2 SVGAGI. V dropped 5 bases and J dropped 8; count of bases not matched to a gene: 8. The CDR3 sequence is CASSLLAGGFDEQFF. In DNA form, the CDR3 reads TGTGCCAGCAGTCTTCTAGCGGGAGGTTTTGATGAGCAGTTCTTC.

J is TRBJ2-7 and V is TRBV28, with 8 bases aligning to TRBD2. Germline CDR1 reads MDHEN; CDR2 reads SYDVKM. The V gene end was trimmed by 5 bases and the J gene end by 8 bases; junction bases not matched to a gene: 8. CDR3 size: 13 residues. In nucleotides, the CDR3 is TGTGCCAGCAGTCCGGGACTAGTTTTCAAGCAGTACTTC. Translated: CASSPGLVFKQYF.